These 11 T cell receptor beta chains originate from one sample sequenced in a study of cytomegalovirus exposure and HLA in healthy donors. Here immunoSEQ multiplex PCR was the method, and the copy in TCRdb shows in-frame clones only, minus some. The repertoire holds roughly 130,000 clones, with about 86% as singletons. Sequences were obtained from PBMCs. The receptors were sampled from a young man in good health and CMV-seronegative.

The CDR3 bases are TGCGCCAGCAGCCAAGCCCCAGGGAACTACGAGCAGTACTTC. The encoded protein is CASSQAPGNYEQYF. The V gene is TRBV4-1, the J gene TRBJ2-7, with D perhaps matching TRBD1 (5 bases). The V end was cut by 1 base, the J end by 3 bases, with 10 bases between. CDR3 size: 14 residues. Germline V CDR1 and CDR2: MGHRA, YSYEKL.

The chain joins TRBV16 to TRBJ1-2; D is undetermined. The V end was cut by 3 bases, the J end by 7 bases, with 6 bases between. Germline loops: CDR1 KGHSY, CDR2 FQNENV. This CDR3 spans 11 amino acids. In DNA, the CDR3 is TGTGCCAGCAGCCACGACACTGGCTACACCTTC. It is translated as CASSHDTGYTF.

This rearrangement joins TRBV7-2 to TRBJ1-2; D unclear. The CDR3 is made up of 14 amino acids. Germline CDR1 and CDR2: SGHTA and FQGNSA. The germline V and J ends were trimmed by 1 base and 7 bases, with 13 bases remaining between them. The CDR3 DNA reads TGTGCCAGCAGCTTAGAAGCATCACCGGTTGGCTACACCTTC. It is translated as CASSLEASPVGYTF.

This chain connects TRBV27 to TRBJ2-2; no clear D gene. V shed 6 bases and J shed 3 bases, with 5 bases lying between them. This CDR3 has 12 residues. Germline V gene data show CDR1 as MNHEY and CDR2 as SMNVEV (reference sequence). The CDR3 protein is CASRRDTGELFF. CDR3 in DNA: TGTGCCAGCAGACGCGACACCGGGGAGCTGTTTTTT.

The chain links TRBV6-1 to TRBJ1-2, with 10 bases lining up with TRBD1. The V segment lost 4 bases and the J segment 7 bases; nucleotides outside the gene matches: 12. This CDR3 region has 16 residues. Germline values: CDR1 MNHNS, CDR2 SASEGT. DNA of the CDR3: TGTGCCAGCAGTGGGTGGATCGGACAGGGGGAGACTGGCTACACCTTC. It specifies CASSGWIGQGETGYTF.

This clone was counted once. The CDR3, as DNA: TGTGCCAGCAGCCCAAGAGCCGGCACCGGGGAGCTGTTTTTT. It is translated as CASSPRAGTGELFF. The V call is TRBV7-2, the J call TRBJ2-2, with D hard to call. The V gene's germline CDR1 is SGHTA and CDR2 FQGNSA. The V end lost 5 bases, the J end lost 4 bases, and 11 bases lay between the germline ends. The CDR3 length is 14 residues.

The chain has TRBV28 and TRBJ2-7, with no clear D. V lost 6 bases, J lost 4 bases, and 4 bases lay in between. The CDR3 is 10 residues long. The germline CDR1 and CDR2 sequences are MDHEN and SYDVKM. DNA for the CDR3: TGTGCCAGCAGCCGGTACGAGCAGTACTTC. This encodes CASSRYEQYF.

V and J are TRBV18 and TRBJ1-3, with D unresolved. The CDR3 has 15 residues. V dropped 6 bases and J dropped 1 base, with 13 bases sitting between them. Germline V lookup: CDR1 KGHSH, CDR2 LQKENI. CDR3 sequence: CASSPTHSSGNTIYF. CDR3 in DNA: TGTGCCAGCTCCCCAACCCACAGTTCTGGAAACACCATATATTTT.

The gene calls are TRBV28 and TRBJ1-1; 7 positions match TRBD1. The CDR3 is made up of 16 amino acids. After removal of 3 bases from V and 4 bases from J, the junction contained 11 bases not matched to a gene. Germline loops: CDR1 MDHEN, CDR2 SYDVKM. In DNA form, the CDR3 reads TGTGCCAGCAGTTTGAGACAGGGTGAAGGAAGCACTGAAGCTTTCTTT. Its protein is CASSLRQGEGSTEAFF.

The chain joins TRBV7-6 to TRBJ2-1, with a possible D match to TRBD1 (5 bases). CDR3 size: 15 residues. The V end lost 6 bases, the J end lost 0 bases, and 12 bases lay between the germline ends. Germline CDR1 SGHVS, CDR2 FNYEAQ. The CDR3 sequence is CASRDSPSSYNEQFF. CDR3 DNA sequence: TGTGCCAGCAGAGACAGTCCTAGCTCCTACAATGAGCAGTTCTTC.

The V gene is TRBV7-2, the J gene TRBJ1-5, with 7 nucleotides matching TRBD1. CDR3 length: 15 amino acids. Germline loops: CDR1 SGHTA, CDR2 FQGNSA. The J segment lost 1 base and the V segment lost 3 bases, leaving 3 bases of the junction unmatched. The CDR3 DNA is TGTGCCAGCAGCTTGACGACAGGGAGCAATCAGCCCCAGCATTTT. This codes for CASSLTTGSNQPQHF.